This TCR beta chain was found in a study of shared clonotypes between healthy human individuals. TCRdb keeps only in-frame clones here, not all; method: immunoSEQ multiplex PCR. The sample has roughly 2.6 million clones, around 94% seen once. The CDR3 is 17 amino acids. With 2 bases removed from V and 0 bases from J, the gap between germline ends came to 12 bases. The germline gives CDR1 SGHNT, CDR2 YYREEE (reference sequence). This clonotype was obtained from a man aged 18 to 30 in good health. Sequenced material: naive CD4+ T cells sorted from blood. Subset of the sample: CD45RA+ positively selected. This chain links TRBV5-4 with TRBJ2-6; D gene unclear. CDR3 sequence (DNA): TGTGCCAGCAGCTTTCCGACCTCGGGCTCTGGGGCCAACGTCCTGACTTTC. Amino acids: CASSFPTSGSGANVLTF.